A selection of T cell receptor beta chains follows, all from one sample in a study of cytomegalovirus exposure and HLA in healthy donors. Clones were read by immunoSEQ multiplex PCR, and TCRdb kept only the in-frame ones, dropping some. The sample yields almost 65,000 clones, roughly 73% seen once. The sequenced sample was PBMCs. These receptors originate from a male donor in good health and CMV-seropositive. Each CDR3 is given with its conserved first and last residue. The D gene is left open where the match is weak.

j_call,v_call,d_call,cdr3_aa
TRBJ1-1,TRBV10-1,TRBD1,CASGTAMNTEAFF
TRBJ2-3,TRBV27,TRBD2,CASMISGGTDTQYF
TRBJ2-7,TRBV4-2,TRBD1,CASSLSENPGTGGYEQYF
TRBJ2-3,TRBV7-6,TRBD2,CASSLVAGVTDTQYF
TRBJ1-2,TRBV6-5,.,CASNLQGRSYGYTF
TRBJ1-5,TRBV19,.,CASSLATGLQHF
TRBJ2-1,TRBV19,.,CATSGLNQYNEQFF
TRBJ1-2,TRBV11-2,.,CASSLQPQRYGYTF
TRBJ1-3,TRBV19,.,CASSIRLRVEDHSGNTIYF
TRBJ2-5,TRBV11-2,TRBD1,CASSPRTGYQETQYF
TRBJ2-7,TRBV7-2,.,CASSLAVQALYEQYF
TRBJ2-7,TRBV28,.,CASSLPLTEISYEQYF
TRBJ2-5,TRBV25-1,.,CASSLKETQYF
TRBJ2-7,TRBV4-1,TRBD2,CASSQGTSGGTYEQYF
TRBJ1-1,TRBV6-1,.,CASSEGEGGTEAFF
TRBJ1-2,TRBV4-2,.,CASSQDPGRDYGYTF
TRBJ2-1,TRBV5-1,TRBD2,CASRTTGLDKNEQFF
TRBJ2-5,TRBV28,TRBD2,CASSFFELAGGGRETQYF
TRBJ1-1,TRBV29-1,.,CSVAWRGSEAFF
TRBJ2-1,TRBV27,TRBD2,CASSFSGGAGEQFF
TRBJ2-7,TRBV28,.,CASSLWGRVNEQYF
TRBJ1-4,TRBV6-6,.,CASGRVATNEKLFF
TRBJ2-5,TRBV6-5,.,CASRRTKSGETQYF
TRBJ1-2,TRBV7-9,TRBD1,CASSSAGTGGVYGYTF
TRBJ1-4,TRBV4-3,TRBD1,CASSQVVSGGLANEKLFF
TRBJ2-7,TRBV4-1,.,CASSQAGEEQYF
TRBJ2-1,TRBV11-2,.,CASTRLSGFQGTEQFF
TRBJ2-3,TRBV4-2,TRBD2,CASSPNPTSGGGGDTQYF
TRBJ2-7,TRBV2,TRBD2,CASKGSGGASEQYF
TRBJ1-1,TRBV5-1,TRBD1,CASSFTSPNRGKMNTEAFF
TRBJ2-3,TRBV6-5,TRBD1,CASSQRTGGDTQYF
TRBJ2-7,TRBV29-1,.,CSVETQGSYEQYF
TRBJ2-1,TRBV7-2,.,CASSFPSEQFF
TRBJ1-5,TRBV6-1,.,CASSELGARNNQPQHF
TRBJ2-3,TRBV9,.,CASSVGPTDTQYF
TRBJ2-7,TRBV7-9,.,CASSHDSPEQYF
TRBJ2-7,TRBV5-1,.,CASSLSTSAYEQYF
TRBJ2-2,TRBV7-2,TRBD1,CASSYIQGGTGELFF
TRBJ2-5,TRBV7-2,.,CASSPLLRETQYF
TRBJ1-1,TRBV12-5,.,CASGFGAPGVNTEAFF
TRBJ1-2,TRBV30,.,CAWKAASRQEHGYTF
TRBJ1-4,TRBV5-1,.,CASSLSGFAEKLFF
TRBJ1-1,TRBV18,.,CANPAGETMNTEAFF
TRBJ1-5,TRBV10-3,TRBD1,CAISDGTGYQPQHF
TRBJ1-1,TRBV7-3,TRBD1,CASSLSRDRGTEAFF
TRBJ1-1,TRBV29-1,TRBD1,CSVEPGGTEAFF
TRBJ1-1,TRBV6-6,.,CASNDRDAAFF
TRBJ2-1,TRBV6-5,.,CASSYRWGGRVEQFF
TRBJ2-7,TRBV19,TRBD1,CASSTRTGSSYEQYF
TRBJ2-7,TRBV7-9,TRBD1,CASSTGRLRDRPPDEQYF
TRBJ2-7,TRBV5-1,.,CASSLDGSYEQYF
TRBJ2-7,TRBV19,.,CASSIGSGVEQYF
TRBJ2-7,TRBV4-2,.,CASSPYRDYYEQYF
TRBJ1-6,TRBV7-9,TRBD1,CASSSTGEDSPLHF
TRBJ2-7,TRBV9,.,CASSVGSQGGDEQYF